The 8 T cell receptor beta chains presented below share a single source sample, sequenced in a study of T-cell memory formation after mild COVID-19. TCRdb re-analysed the 5' RACE reads in MiXCR, keeping a single row per CDR3 protein. The sample gives almost 550,000 distinct CDR3 sequences, roughly 22% of which show up once; around 13% is in the top ten. The sequencing sample was made of PBMCs or a T cell subset sorted from them (not recorded which). All receptors derive from an adult woman who had mild COVID-19 (a few samples of this study predate the infection). Cell type and time point are not known.

This clonotype has just a few counts. The chain has TRBV2 and TRBJ2-1; 8 bases map to TRBD2. The length of the CDR3 is 15 residues. Trimming took 3 bases from V and 6 from J; bases not matched to a gene: 7. Germline loops: CDR1 SNHLY, CDR2 FYNNEI. CDR3 in amino acids: CASSEERGRSNEQFF. The CDR3 DNA follows: TGTGCCAGCAGTGAGGAGCGGGGGAGAAGCAATGAGCAGTTCTTC.

The rearrangement joins TRBV5-5 to TRBJ2-1; 12 bases match TRBD2. With V trimmed by 1 base and J by 1 base, 21 bases remained unmatched. The CDR3 totals 23 residues. Germline values: CDR1 SGHKS, CDR2 YYEKEE (reference sequence). The CDR3 bases are TGTGCCAGCAGCTTGCTTACCGGACTAGCGGGGCCCCCGCCAAAAGAGTCCTACAATGAGCAGTTCTTC. Translation gives CASSLLTGLAGPPPKESYNEQFF. Supplemented by reference TRBV5-5 and TRBJ2-1, the full variable domain reads DAGVTQSPTHLIKTRGQQVTLRCSPISGHKSVSWYQQVLGQGPQFIFQYYEKEERGRGNFPDRFSARQFPNYSSELNVNALLLGDSALYLCASSLLTGLAGPPPKESYNEQFFGPGTRLTVL.

There are many counts of this clonotype. The V call is TRBV10-3, the J call TRBJ2-5; the D call may be TRBD1 or TRBD2 (6 bases each). The CDR3 loop spans 16 amino acids. Trimming stripped 6 bases from V and 1 base from J, with 18 bases between. Per the germline V gene, CDR1 is ENHRY and CDR2 is SYGVKD. CDR3 bases: TGTGCCATCAGGGGGGGCGGCGAAGGGCCCCAAGAGACCCAGTACTTC. Translating gives CAIRGGGEGPQETQYF.

The chain has TRBV3-1 and TRBJ2-2; 12 bases fit TRBD2. Germline CDR1 LGHDT, CDR2 YNNKEL (reference sequence). The trim removed 2 bases at V and 5 bases at J, leaving 6 bases unmatched. CDR3 size: 17 residues. CDR3: CASSQSPGTSGTGELFF. CDR3 sequence (DNA): TGTGCCAGCAGCCAATCGCCCGGGACTAGCGGGACCGGGGAGCTGTTTTTT.

The gene calls are TRBV4-1 and TRBJ2-7; 7 bases line up with TRBD1. This CDR3 is 15 amino acids long. The V and J ends lost 2 bases and 5 bases, in that order; junction bases with no gene match: 9. Germline V gene lookup returns CDR1 MGHRA and CDR2 YSYEKL. The CDR3 spells CASSQIPTGWHEQYF. DNA of the CDR3: TGCGCCAGCAGCCAAATCCCGACAGGGTGGCACGAGCAGTACTTC.

This clonotype has a count of ten or more. Its ends do not fully match the called genes, so a read error is possible. J is TRBJ2-3 and V is TRBV7-7, with D unresolved. The CDR3 spans 13 residues. Germline loops: CDR1 SSHAT, CDR2 FNYEAQ (reference sequence). CDR3 protein: CASSNGYWDTQYF. The CDR3 DNA sequence: TGTGCTAGCAGCAACGGGTACTGGGATACGCAGTATTTT. Variable domain in full (rest from reference TRBV7-7 and TRBJ2-3): GAGVSQSPRYKVTKRGQDVTLRCDPISSHATLYWYQQALGQGPEFLTYFNYEAQPDKSGLPSDRFSAERPEGSISTLTIQRTEQRDSAMYRCASSNGYWDTQYFGPGTRLTVL.

This clonotype has a handful of counts. The J gene is TRBJ2-7, the V gene TRBV5-1; D ambiguous. Germline V gives CDR1 SGHRS, CDR2 YFSETQ. The CDR3 runs 14 residues. V dropped 1 base and J dropped 5 bases, with 13 bases sitting between them. CDR3 sequence: CASSLTSLGDEQYF. The CDR3 nucleotides are TGCGCCAGCAGCTTGACCAGCCTAGGCGACGAGCAGTACTTC.

This clonotype was counted between two and nine times. The rearrangement uses TRBV6-1 and TRBJ1-2; possibly TRBD1 for D (5 bases). Trimming took off 8 bases at V and 3 bases at J, with 13 bases between the two ends. Germline CDR1 MNHNS, CDR2 SASEGT. CDR3 length equals 13 residues. CDR3 sequence: CASGVGGYYGYTF. For the CDR3, the DNA is TGTGCCAGCGGGGTCGGGGGTTACTATGGCTACACCTTC.